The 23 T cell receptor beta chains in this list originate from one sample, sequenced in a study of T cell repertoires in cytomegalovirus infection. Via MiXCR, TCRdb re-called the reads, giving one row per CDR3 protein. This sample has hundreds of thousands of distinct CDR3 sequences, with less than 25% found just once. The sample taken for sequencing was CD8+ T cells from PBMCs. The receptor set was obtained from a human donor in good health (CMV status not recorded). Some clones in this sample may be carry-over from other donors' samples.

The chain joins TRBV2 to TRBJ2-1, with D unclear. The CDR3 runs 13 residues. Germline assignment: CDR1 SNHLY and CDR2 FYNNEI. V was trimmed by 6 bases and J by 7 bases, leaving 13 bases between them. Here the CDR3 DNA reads TGTGCCAGCAGCGGCCTCGATCCTAATGAGCAGTTCTTC. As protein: CASSGLDPNEQFF.

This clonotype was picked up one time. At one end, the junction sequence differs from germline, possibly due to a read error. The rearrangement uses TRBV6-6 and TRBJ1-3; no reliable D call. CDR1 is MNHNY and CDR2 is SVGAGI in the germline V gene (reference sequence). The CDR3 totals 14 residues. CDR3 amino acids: CVSGENSSGNTIYF. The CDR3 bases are TGTGTCAGCGGCGAGAACTCCTCTGGAAACACCATATATTTT.

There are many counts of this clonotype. The CDR3 loop reads CASSTDYTDTQYF. The CDR3 bases are TGTGCCAGCAGCACGGATTACACAGATACGCAGTATTTT. The chain links TRBV7-3 to TRBJ2-3; D uncertain. The V end lost 5 bases, the J end lost 2 bases, and 8 bases lay between the germline ends. The CDR3 totals 13 residues. Per the germline V gene, CDR1 is SGHTA and CDR2 is FQGTGA.

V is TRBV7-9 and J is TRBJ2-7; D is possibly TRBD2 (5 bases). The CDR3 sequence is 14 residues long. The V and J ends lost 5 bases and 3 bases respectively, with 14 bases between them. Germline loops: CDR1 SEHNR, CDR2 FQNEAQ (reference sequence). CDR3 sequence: CASSNRDAVYEQYV. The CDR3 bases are TGTGCCAGCAGCAACCGGGATGCGGTCTACGAGCAGTACGTC.

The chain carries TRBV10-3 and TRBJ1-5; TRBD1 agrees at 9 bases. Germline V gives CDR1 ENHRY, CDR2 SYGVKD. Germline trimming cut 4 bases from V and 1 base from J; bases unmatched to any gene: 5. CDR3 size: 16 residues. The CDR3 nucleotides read TGTGCCATCAGTGGTGGGACAGGGCACAGCAATCAGCCCCAGCATTTT. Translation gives CAISGGTGHSNQPQHF.

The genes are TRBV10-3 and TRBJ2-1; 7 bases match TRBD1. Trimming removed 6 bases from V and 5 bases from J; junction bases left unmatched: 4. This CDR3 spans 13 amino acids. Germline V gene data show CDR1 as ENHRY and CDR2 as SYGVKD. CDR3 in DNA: TGTGCCATCAGCTACAGGGGAGACAATGAGCAGTTCTTC. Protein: CAISYRGDNEQFF.

In nucleotides, the CDR3 is TGTGCCAGCAGAAGCGGGGGTCAAGAGACCCAGTACTTC. It encodes CASRSGGQETQYF. This sequence joins TRBV7-9 and TRBJ2-5; 8 bases are a match to TRBD2. J lost 2 bases, V lost 6 bases, and 2 bases had no gene match. In germline, CDR1 is SEHNR, CDR2 FQNEAQ (reference sequence). The CDR3 length is 13 residues.

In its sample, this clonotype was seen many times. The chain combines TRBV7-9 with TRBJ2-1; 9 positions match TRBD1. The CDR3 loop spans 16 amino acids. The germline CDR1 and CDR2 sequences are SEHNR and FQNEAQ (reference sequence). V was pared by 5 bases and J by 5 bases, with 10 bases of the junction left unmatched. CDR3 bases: TGTGCCAGCAGCACGAACCGGGACAGGGTCGACAATGAGCAGTTCTTC. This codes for CASSTNRDRVDNEQFF.

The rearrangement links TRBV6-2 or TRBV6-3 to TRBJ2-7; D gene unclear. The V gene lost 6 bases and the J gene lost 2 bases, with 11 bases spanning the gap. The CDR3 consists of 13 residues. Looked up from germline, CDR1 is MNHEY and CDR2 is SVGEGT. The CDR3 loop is CASSNGRPYEQYV. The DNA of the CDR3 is TGTGCCAGCAGCAACGGCAGGCCCTACGAGCAGTACGTC.

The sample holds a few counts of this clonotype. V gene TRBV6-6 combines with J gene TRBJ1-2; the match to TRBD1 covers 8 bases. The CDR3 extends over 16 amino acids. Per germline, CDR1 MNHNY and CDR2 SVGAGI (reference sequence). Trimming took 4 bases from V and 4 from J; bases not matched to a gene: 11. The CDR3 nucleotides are TGTGCCAGCAGTTTGACAGGGGCCTCGCCCCGCTATGGCTACACCTTC. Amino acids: CASSLTGASPRYGYTF.

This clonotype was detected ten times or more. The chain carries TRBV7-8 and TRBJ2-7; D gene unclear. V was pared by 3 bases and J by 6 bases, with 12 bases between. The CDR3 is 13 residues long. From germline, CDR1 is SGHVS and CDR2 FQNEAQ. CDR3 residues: CASSLGYWGEQYF. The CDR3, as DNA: TGTGCCAGCAGCTTGGGGTACTGGGGCGAGCAGTACTTC.

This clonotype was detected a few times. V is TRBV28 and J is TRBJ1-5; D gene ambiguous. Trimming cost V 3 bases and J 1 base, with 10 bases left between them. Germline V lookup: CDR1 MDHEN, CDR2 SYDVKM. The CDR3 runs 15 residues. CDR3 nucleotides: TGTGCCAGCAGTTTCCCTTACTGGAGCAATCAGCCCCAGCATTTT. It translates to CASSFPYWSNQPQHF. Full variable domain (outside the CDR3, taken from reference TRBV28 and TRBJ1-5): DVKVTQSSRYLVKRTGEKVFLECVQDMDHENMFWYRQDPGLGLRLIYFSYDVKMKEKGDIPEGYSVSREKKERFSLILESASTNQTSMYLCASSFPYWSNQPQHFGDGTRLSIL.

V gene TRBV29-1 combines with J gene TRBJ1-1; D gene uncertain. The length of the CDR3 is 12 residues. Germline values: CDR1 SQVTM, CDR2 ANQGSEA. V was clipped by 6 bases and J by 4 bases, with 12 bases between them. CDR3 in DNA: TGCAGCGTGGAAACCGGGCCCACTGAAGCTTTCTTT. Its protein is CSVETGPTEAFF. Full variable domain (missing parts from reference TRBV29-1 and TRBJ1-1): SAVISQKPSRDICQRGTSLTIQCQVDSQVTMMFWYRQQPGQSLTLIATANQGSEATYESGFVIDKFPISRPNLTFSTLTVSNMSPEDSSIYLCSVETGPTEAFFGQGTRLTVV.

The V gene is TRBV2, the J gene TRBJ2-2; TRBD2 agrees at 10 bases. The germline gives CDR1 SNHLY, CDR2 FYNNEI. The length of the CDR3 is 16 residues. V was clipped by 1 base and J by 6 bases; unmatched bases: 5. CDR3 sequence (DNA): TGTGCCAGCAGTGAAGAGCTAGCGGGGGTCCCCGGGGAGCTGTTTTTT. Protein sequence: CASSEELAGVPGELFF.

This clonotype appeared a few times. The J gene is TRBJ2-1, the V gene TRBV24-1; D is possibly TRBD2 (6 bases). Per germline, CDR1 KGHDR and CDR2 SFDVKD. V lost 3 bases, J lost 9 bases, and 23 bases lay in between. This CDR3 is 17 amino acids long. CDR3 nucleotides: TGTGCCACCAGTGATACGACCGGGACTCCCTTTATGGGTGAGCAGTTCTTC. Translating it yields CATSDTTGTPFMGEQFF.

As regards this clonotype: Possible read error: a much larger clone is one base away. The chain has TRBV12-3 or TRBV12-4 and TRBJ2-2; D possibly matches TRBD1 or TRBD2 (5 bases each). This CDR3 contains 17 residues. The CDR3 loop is CVSSPGTNLLGTGELFF. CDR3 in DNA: TGTGTCAGCAGTCCAGGGACCAACCTTCTAGGTACCGGGGAGCTGTTTTTT.

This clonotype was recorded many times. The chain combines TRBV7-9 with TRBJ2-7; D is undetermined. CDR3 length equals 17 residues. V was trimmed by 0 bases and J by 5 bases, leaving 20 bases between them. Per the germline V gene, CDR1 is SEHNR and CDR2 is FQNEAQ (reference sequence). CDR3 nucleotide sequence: TGTGCCAGCAGCTTAGCGGTCGGGCCCGAAGGTCTCCACGAGCAGTACGTC. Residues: CASSLAVGPEGLHEQYV.

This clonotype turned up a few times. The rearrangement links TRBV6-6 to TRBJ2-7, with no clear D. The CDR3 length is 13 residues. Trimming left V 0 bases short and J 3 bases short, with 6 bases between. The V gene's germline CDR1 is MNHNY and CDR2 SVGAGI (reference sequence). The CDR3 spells CASSYSEFYEQYF. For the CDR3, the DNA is TGTGCCAGCAGTTACTCTGAGTTCTACGAGCAGTACTTC.

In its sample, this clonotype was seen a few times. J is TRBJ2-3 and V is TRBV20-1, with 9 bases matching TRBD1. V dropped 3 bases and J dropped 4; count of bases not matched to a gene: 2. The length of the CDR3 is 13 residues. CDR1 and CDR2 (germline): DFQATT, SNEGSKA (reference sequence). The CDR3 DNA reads TGCAGTGCTAGCACAGGGGGCGCAGATACGCAGTATTTT. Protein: CSASTGGADTQYF.

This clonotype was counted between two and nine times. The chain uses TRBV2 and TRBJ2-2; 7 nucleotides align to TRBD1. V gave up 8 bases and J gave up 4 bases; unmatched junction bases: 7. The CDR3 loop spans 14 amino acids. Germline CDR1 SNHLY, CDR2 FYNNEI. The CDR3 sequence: CASQSRGITGELFF. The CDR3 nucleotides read TGTGCCAGCCAAAGCAGGGGGATCACCGGGGAGCTGTTTTTT.

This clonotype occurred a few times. DNA for the CDR3: TGCAGCGCCCCCGTCGAGGCGGGGGGGCCACATACGCAGTATTTT. Translated: CSAPVEAGGPHTQYF. The rearrangement links TRBV29-1 to TRBJ2-3; 9 bases agree with TRBD2. This CDR3 has 15 residues. Per the germline V gene, CDR1 is SQVTM and CDR2 is ANQGSEA. Trimming took 7 bases from V and 7 from J; bases not matched to a gene: 15.

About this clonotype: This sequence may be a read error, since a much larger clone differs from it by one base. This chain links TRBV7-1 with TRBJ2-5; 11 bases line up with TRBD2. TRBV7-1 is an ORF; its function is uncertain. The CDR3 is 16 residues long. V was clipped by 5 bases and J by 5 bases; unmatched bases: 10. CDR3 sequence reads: CASSMTSGAAYETQYF. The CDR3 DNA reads TGTGCCAGCAGCATGACTAGCGGGGCAGCTTATGAGACCCAGTACTTC.

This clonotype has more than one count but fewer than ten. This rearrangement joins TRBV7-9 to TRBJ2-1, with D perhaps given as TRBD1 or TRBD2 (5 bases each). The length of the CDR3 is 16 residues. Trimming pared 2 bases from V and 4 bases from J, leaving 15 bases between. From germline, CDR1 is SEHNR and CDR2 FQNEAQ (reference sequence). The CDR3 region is CASSLTAQGAYNEQFF. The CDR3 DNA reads TGTGCCAGCAGCTTAACGGCGCAGGGAGCATACAATGAGCAGTTCTTC.